This T cell receptor beta chain is drawn from a study of T cells in Graves' hyperthyroidism and ophthalmopathy. Per the germline V gene, CDR1 is KGHDR and CDR2 is SFDVKD. V lost 5 bases to trimming and J lost 4 bases; unmatched junction nucleotides: 9. This CDR3 comprises 15 residues. Using RNA transcripts as the source, TCR beta CDR3 regions were amplified. TCR CDR3 underwent first-round RT-PCR with the HTBI primer set. TCRdb recomputed calls from the multiplex PCR reads with MiXCR, one row per CDR3 protein. The sample consists of roughly 380,000 distinct CDR3 sequences, about 19% of them appearing once.

The V gene is TRBV24-1, the J gene TRBJ1-2; TRBD1 matches at 7 bases. This TCR came from a woman younger than 30 with Graves' hyperthyroidism. Sequencing was carried out using blood. Here the CDR3 reads CATSVGDSASYGYTF. CDR3 nucleotides: TGTGCCACCAGTGTGGGGGACAGCGCCAGCTATGGCTACACCTTC.